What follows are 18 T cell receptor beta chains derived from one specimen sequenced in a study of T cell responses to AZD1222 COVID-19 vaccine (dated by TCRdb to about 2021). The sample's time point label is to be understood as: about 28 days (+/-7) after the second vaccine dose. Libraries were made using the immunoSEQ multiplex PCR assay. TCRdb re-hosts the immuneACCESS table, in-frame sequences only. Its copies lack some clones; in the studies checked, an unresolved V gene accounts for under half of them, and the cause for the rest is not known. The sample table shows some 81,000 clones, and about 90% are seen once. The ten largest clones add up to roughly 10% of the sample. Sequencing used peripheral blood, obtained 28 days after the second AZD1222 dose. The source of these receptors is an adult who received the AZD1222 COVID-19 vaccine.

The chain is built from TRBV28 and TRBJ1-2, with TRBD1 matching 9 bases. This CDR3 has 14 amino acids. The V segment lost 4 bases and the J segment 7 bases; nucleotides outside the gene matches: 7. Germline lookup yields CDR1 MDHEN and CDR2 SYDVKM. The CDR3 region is CASSSTGGAAGYTF. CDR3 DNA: TGTGCCAGCAGTTCCACAGGGGGCGCCGCTGGCTACACCTTC.

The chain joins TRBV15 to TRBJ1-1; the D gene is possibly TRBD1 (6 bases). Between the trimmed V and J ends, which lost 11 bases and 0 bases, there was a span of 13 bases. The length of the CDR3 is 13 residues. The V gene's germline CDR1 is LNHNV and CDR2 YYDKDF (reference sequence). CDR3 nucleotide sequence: TGTGCCGCCAAGGACAGTATGAACACTGAAGCTTTCTTT. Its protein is CAAKDSMNTEAFF.

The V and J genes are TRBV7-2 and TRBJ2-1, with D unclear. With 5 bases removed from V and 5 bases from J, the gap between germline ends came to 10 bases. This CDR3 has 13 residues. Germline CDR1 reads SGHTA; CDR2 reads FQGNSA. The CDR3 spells CASSLGRNNEQFF. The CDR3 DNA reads TGTGCCAGCAGCCTCGGACGGAACAATGAGCAGTTCTTC.

The CDR3 DNA reads TGTGCCACCAGTGATCCAATGACAGGGGGCCTCTATGGCTACACCTTC. Its translation: CATSDPMTGGLYGYTF. V usage is TRBV24-1 and J usage is TRBJ1-2; 10 bases are shared with TRBD1. The CDR3 contains 16 residues. With 3 bases clipped from V and 4 bases from J, the junction kept 7 bases outside the gene matches. Germline CDR1 and CDR2: KGHDR and SFDVKD.

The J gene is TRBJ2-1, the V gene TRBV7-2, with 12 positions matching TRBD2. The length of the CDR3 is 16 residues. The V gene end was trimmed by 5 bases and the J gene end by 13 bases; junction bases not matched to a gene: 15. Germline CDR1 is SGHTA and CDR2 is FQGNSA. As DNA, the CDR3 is TGTGCCAGCAGCACCCTCCTAGCGGGAGGGCCCCCCACACAGTTCTTC. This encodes CASSTLLAGGPPTQFF.

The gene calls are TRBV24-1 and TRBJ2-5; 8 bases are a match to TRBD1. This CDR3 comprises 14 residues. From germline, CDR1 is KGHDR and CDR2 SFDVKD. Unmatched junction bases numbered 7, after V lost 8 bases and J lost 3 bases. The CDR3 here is CATKGQEGEETQYF. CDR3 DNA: TGTGCCACCAAGGGACAGGAGGGAGAAGAGACCCAGTACTTC.

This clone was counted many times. The CDR3 DNA reads TGTGCCAGCAGCCAAATGGGCAGGGGCGAATCACCCCTCCACTTT. Translation gives CASSQMGRGESPLHF. The rearrangement joins TRBV14 to TRBJ1-6; possible D gene TRBD1, 6 bases. The V end was cut by 2 bases, the J end by 10 bases, with 15 bases between. Germline V gives CDR1 SGHDN, CDR2 FVKESK. The CDR3 is 15 residues long.

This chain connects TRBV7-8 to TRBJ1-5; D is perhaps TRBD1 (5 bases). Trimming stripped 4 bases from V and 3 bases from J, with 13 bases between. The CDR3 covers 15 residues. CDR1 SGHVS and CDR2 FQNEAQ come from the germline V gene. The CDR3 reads CASSSSGGVNQPQHF. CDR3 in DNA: TGTGCCAGCAGCTCTAGCGGAGGGGTCAATCAGCCCCAGCATTTT.

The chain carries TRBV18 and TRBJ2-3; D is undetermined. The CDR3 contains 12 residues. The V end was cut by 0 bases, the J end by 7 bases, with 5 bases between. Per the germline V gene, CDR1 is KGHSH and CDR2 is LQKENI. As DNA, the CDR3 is TGTGCCAGCTCACCACCCTTGAATACGCAGTATTTT. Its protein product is CASSPPLNTQYF. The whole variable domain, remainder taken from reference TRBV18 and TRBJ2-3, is NAGVMQNPRHLVRRRGQEARLRCSPMKGHSHVYWYRQLPEEGLKFMVYLQKENIIDESGMPKERFSAEFPKEGPSILRIQQVVRGDSAAYFCASSPPLNTQYFGPGTRLTVL.

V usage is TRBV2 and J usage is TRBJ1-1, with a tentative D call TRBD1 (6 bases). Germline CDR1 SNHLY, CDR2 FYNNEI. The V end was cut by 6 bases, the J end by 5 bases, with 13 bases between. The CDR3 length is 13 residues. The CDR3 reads CASSGQSGTEAFF. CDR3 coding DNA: TGTGCCAGCAGCGGACAGAGTGGGACTGAAGCTTTCTTT.

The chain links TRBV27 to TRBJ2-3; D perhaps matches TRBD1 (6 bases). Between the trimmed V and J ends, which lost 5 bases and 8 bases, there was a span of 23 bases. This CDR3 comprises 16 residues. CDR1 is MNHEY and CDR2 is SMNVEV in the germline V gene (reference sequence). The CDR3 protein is CASSGQTGGALGTQYF. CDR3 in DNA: TGTGCCAGCAGTGGACAGACTGGGGGCGCCTTGGGTACGCAGTATTTT.

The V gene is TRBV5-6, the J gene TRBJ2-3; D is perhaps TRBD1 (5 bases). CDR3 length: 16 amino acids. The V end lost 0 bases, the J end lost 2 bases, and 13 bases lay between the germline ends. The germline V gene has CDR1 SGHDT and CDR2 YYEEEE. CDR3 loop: CASSLGRGGATDTQYF. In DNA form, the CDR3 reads TGTGCCAGCAGCTTGGGTAGGGGTGGGGCCACAGATACGCAGTATTTT.

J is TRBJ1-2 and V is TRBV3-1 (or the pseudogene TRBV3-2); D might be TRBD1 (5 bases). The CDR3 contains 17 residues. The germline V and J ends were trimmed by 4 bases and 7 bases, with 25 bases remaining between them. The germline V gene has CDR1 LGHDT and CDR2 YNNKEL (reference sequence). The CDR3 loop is CASSLSGRVFRPGGYTF. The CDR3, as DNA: TGTGCCAGCAGCCTATCAGGGAGGGTATTTAGGCCGGGTGGCTACACCTTC.

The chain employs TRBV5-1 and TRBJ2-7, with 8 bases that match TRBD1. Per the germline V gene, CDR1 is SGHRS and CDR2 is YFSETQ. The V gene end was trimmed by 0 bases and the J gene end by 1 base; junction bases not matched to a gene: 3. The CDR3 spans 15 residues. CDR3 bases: TGCGCCAGCAGCTTGGCAGGGGGCCGTTCCTACGAGCAGTACTTC. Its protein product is CASSLAGGRSYEQYF.

Written as DNA, the CDR3 is TGTGCCAGCAGATCCGGGACAGGGTGGGGTGGCTACACCTTC. It is translated as CASRSGTGWGGYTF. The chain couples TRBV3-1 (or the pseudogene TRBV3-2) to TRBJ1-2; 9 positions agree with TRBD1. This CDR3 is 14 amino acids long. Germline V gene data show CDR1 as LGHDT and CDR2 as YNNKEL (reference sequence). The V and J ends lost 6 bases and 7 bases, in that order; junction bases with no gene match: 9.

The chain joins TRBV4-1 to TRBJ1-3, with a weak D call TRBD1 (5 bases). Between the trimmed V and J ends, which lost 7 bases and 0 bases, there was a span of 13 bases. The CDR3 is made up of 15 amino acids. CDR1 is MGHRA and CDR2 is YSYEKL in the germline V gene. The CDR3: CASNRDGTSGNTIYF. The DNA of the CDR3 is TGCGCCAGCAACCGGGACGGCACCTCTGGAAACACCATATATTTT.

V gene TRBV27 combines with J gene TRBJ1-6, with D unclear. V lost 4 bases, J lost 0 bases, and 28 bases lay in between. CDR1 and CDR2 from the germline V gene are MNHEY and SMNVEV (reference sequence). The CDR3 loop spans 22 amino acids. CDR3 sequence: CASSSPANIQVSGYSYNSPLHF. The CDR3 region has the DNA TGTGCCAGCAGTTCTCCCGCGAATATCCAGGTTAGCGGTTACTCCTATAATTCACCCCTCCACTTT.

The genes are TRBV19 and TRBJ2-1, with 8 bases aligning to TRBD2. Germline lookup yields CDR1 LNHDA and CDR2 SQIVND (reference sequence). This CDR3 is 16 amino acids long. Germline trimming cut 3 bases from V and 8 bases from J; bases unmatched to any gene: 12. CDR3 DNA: TGTGCCAGTAGTATCGGGGGGAGCGGGAGTGACTATGAGCAGTTCTTC. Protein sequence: CASSIGGSGSDYEQFF.